The sequence of this T cell receptor beta chain was determined in a study of cytomegalovirus exposure and HLA in healthy donors. With 60 Vbeta and 13 Jbeta primers, the PCR was carried out. Some clones are missing from TCRdb's copy, which holds only in-frame ones; the method was immunoSEQ multiplex PCR. The table has about 120,000 clones, about four fifths seen once. The CDR3 has 14 amino acids. Germline lookup yields CDR1 LNHDA and CDR2 SQIVND (reference sequence). V was trimmed by 5 bases and J by 0 bases, leaving 10 bases between them. Details on this clone: Its antigen remains unidentified.

Study findings and constraints: Reports credit the classifier with highly specific, highly sensitive diagnosis of cytomegalovirus status. V- and J-gene trimming of TCR beta was linked (in a later analysis) to a missense DCLRE1C variant. Later analysis suggested most CMV-associated TCR beta chains were HLA-restricted.

This TCR was sampled from a woman between 18 and 30 years old in good health and CMV-seronegative. Sequenced material: PBMCs. The V call is TRBV19, the J call TRBJ1-1; D is undetermined. The CDR3 bases are TGTGCCAGTAGTGTCGCGGGTCTGAACACTGAAGCTTTCTTT. Protein: CASSVAGLNTEAFF.